Below are 24 T cell receptor beta chains sequenced from a single sample in a study of cytomegalovirus exposure and HLA in healthy donors. In the PCR, 60 Vbeta and 13 Jbeta primers were used. TCRdb's copy holds only in-frame clones and misses some; the assay was immunoSEQ multiplex PCR. This sample has hundreds of thousands of clones, with around nine tenths found just once. The material sequenced was PBMCs. The receptors stem from a woman younger than 30 in good health and CMV-seronegative.

This sequence joins TRBV25-1 and TRBJ2-7; no clear D gene. V lost 3 bases and J 1 base, leaving 13 bases between the germline ends. Germline V gives CDR1 MGHDK, CDR2 SYGVNS. The CDR3 sequence is 15 residues long. CDR3 region: CASSEPGILSYEQYF. As DNA, the CDR3 is TGTGCCAGCAGTGAGCCGGGTATACTATCCTACGAGCAGTACTTC.

The V gene is TRBV13, the J gene TRBJ2-7, with D possibly matching TRBD2 (7 bases). The CDR3 totals 15 residues. Deletions cut 5 bases from V and 6 bases from J, with 20 bases between. CDR1 is PRHDT and CDR2 is FYEKMQ in the germline V gene (reference sequence). CDR3 bases: TGTGCCAGCAGCCCATGGGGGGGCGGAAGGGGCGAGCAGTACTTC. This codes for CASSPWGGGRGEQYF.

The CDR3 sequence is CASSRPGQGKDSPLHF. For the CDR3, the DNA is TGCGCCAGCAGCCGACCGGGACAGGGGAAGGATTCACCCCTCCACTTT. The gene calls are TRBV4-1 and TRBJ1-6; 10 bases fit TRBD1. CDR1 is MGHRA, CDR2 YSYEKL, per germline. With V trimmed by 4 bases and J by 8 bases, 8 bases remained unmatched. This CDR3 comprises 16 residues.

Regarding this clone: At one of its ends the junction is not consistent with the germline gene, which may arise from a read error. This sequence joins TRBV6-6 and TRBJ2-4; maybe TRBD1 (5 bases). In germline, CDR1 is MNHNY, CDR2 SVGAGI (reference sequence). The CDR3 consists of 11 residues. CDR3 in amino acids: CASSSGLRENF. DNA for the CDR3: TGTGCCAGCAGTTCAGGGTTGCGAGAGAACTTC.

Only one count was recorded for this clone. The chain links TRBV7-2 to TRBJ1-3, with D maybe TRBD1 (5 bases). This CDR3 is built from 17 residues. Germline V lookup: CDR1 SGHTA, CDR2 FQGNSA. The ends were cut back, 0 bases at V and 0 bases at J, with 12 bases in the middle. CDR3 sequence: CASSLAPKGYSGNTIYF. The DNA of the CDR3 is TGTGCCAGCAGCTTAGCGCCGAAGGGGTACTCTGGAAACACCATATATTTT.

V is TRBV11-3 and J is TRBJ2-1; 7 bases match TRBD2. The CDR3 loop spans 12 amino acids. The junction had 10 bases not matched to a gene; V was cut back by 5 bases and J by 15 bases. CDR1 SGHNT and CDR2 YENEEA come from the germline V gene. Here the CDR3 reads CASSQGEGSTFF. CDR3 sequence (DNA): TGTGCCAGCAGCCAAGGGGAGGGGAGTACGTTCTTC.

The chain combines TRBV9 with TRBJ2-3; tentatively, D is TRBD1 (6 bases). CDR3 length: 16 residues. Trimming took 0 bases from V and 1 from J, leaving 12 bases between them. From germline, CDR1 is SGDLS and CDR2 YYNGEE. In DNA, the CDR3 is TGTGCCAGCAGCGTAGGGATAGGGGGACGCACAGATACGCAGTATTTT. It specifies CASSVGIGGRTDTQYF.

The chain is built from TRBV7-6 and TRBJ2-3; TRBD2 matches 14 bases. V lost 4 bases to trimming and J lost 6 bases; unmatched junction nucleotides: 6. Germline loops: CDR1 SGHVS, CDR2 FNYEAQ. The CDR3 runs 16 residues. The CDR3 is CASSSGLAGVGDTQYF. The DNA for the CDR3 is TGTGCCAGCAGCTCGGGACTAGCGGGAGTAGGGGATACGCAGTATTTT.

This clone has a single count. V gene TRBV7-2 combines with J gene TRBJ2-3; D may be TRBD2 (6 bases). The ends were cut back, 4 bases at V and 0 bases at J, with 8 bases in the middle. The germline CDR1 and CDR2 sequences are SGHTA and FQGNSA. CDR3 length equals 14 residues. DNA for the CDR3: TGTGCCAGCAGCTGGGGGGTTAGCACAGATACGCAGTATTTT. Amino acids: CASSWGVSTDTQYF.

The CDR3 nucleotides are TGTGCCTGGAGTGGGGGCCGAGGCAGCTACTATGGCTACACCTTC. Translation gives CAWSGGRGSYYGYTF. V and J are TRBV30 and TRBJ1-2; D might be TRBD1 (5 bases). Trimming pared 1 base from V and 3 bases from J, leaving 15 bases between. This CDR3 contains 15 residues. Per germline, CDR1 GTSNPN and CDR2 SVGIG (reference sequence).

The chain employs TRBV7-8 and TRBJ1-1; D gene unclear. The CDR3 extends over 14 amino acids. V lost 4 bases, J lost 6 bases, and 15 bases lay in between. Looked up from germline, CDR1 is SGHVS and CDR2 is FQNEAQ. CDR3 sequence reads: CASSSDKVVAEAFF. The CDR3 bases are TGTGCCAGCAGCTCTGACAAGGTAGTCGCTGAAGCTTTCTTT.

The V and J genes are TRBV5-1 and TRBJ2-7; 7 bases map to TRBD1. V was pared by 1 base and J by 5 bases, with 6 bases of the junction left unmatched. The CDR3 totals 14 residues. Germline V lookup: CDR1 SGHRS, CDR2 YFSETQ. In nucleotides, the CDR3 is TGCGCCAGCAGCTTGACTGACAGGGAAGACGAGCAGTACTTC. Protein sequence: CASSLTDREDEQYF.

This clone showed up just a few times. J is TRBJ2-1 and V is TRBV4-3; no clear D gene. Between the trimmed V and J ends, which lost 0 bases and 6 bases, there was a span of 15 bases. CDR1 and CDR2 from the germline V gene are LGHNA and YSLEER. The CDR3 consists of 16 residues. The CDR3 loop is CASSQDYLDLGNEQFF. CDR3 DNA: TGCGCCAGCAGCCAAGATTACCTAGACCTGGGCAATGAGCAGTTCTTC.

CDR3 sequence (DNA): TGTGCCAGCAGCTCTACGGGACTAGCGGGGACCTACGAGCAGTACTTC. This sequence encodes CASSSTGLAGTYEQYF. The V call is TRBV11-3, the J call TRBJ2-7; 13 bases are a match to TRBD2. The CDR3 spans 16 residues. Trimming cost V 4 bases and J 2 bases; bases outside gene matches: 5. CDR1 and CDR2 (germline): SGHNT, YENEEA.

The chain employs TRBV29-1 and TRBJ2-3, with 10 nucleotides matching TRBD2. CDR3 size: 14 residues. The ends lost 7 bases at V and 2 bases at J; junction bases unmatched: 6. Germline values: CDR1 SQVTM, CDR2 ANQGSEA. The CDR3 is CSALTSGHTDTQYF. The CDR3 DNA sequence: TGCAGCGCATTGACTAGCGGGCACACAGATACGCAGTATTTT.

The gene calls are TRBV5-1 and TRBJ2-2, with D perhaps matching TRBD1 (7 bases). The length of the CDR3 is 15 residues. V lost 3 bases, J lost 6 bases, and 15 bases lay in between. Germline CDR1 SGHRS, CDR2 YFSETQ. The CDR3 DNA reads as TGCGCCAGCAGCTCAAGACAGGGAGGCGCCGGGGAGCTGTTTTTT. Translation gives CASSSRQGGAGELFF.

The chain recombines TRBV5-6 with TRBJ1-5; 8 nucleotides agree with TRBD1. Germline CDR1 reads SGHDT; CDR2 reads YYEEEE. The CDR3 loop spans 14 amino acids. The junction had 4 bases not matched to a gene; V was cut back by 2 bases and J by 6 bases. Written as DNA, the CDR3 is TGTGCCAGCAGCTTCGGACAGGGCGGTCAGCCCCAGCATTTT. Translation: CASSFGQGGQPQHF.

This clone came up a few times. J is TRBJ2-1 and V is TRBV2; 10 bases agree with TRBD2. Germline-derived CDR1 and CDR2 are SNHLY and FYNNEI. V lost 6 bases to trimming and J lost 4 bases; unmatched junction nucleotides: 6. CDR3 length equals 15 residues. This CDR3 is CASRERGGQYNEQFF. CDR3 sequence (DNA): TGTGCCAGCAGGGAGCGGGGGGGACAGTACAATGAGCAGTTCTTC.

This clone was seen a handful of times. The chain joins TRBV19 to TRBJ1-2; the match to TRBD1 covers 7 bases. The J segment lost 4 bases and the V segment lost 3 bases, leaving 8 bases of the junction unmatched. Germline V lookup: CDR1 LNHDA, CDR2 SQIVND (reference sequence). The CDR3 has 15 residues. Here the CDR3 DNA reads TGTGCCAGTAGTATCCGGACAGGAGTCGGCTATGGCTACACCTTC. Protein product: CASSIRTGVGYGYTF.

This chain joins TRBV5-1 and TRBJ2-7; possibly TRBD2 for D (5 bases). The CDR3 spans 14 residues. V lost 5 bases and J 3 bases, leaving 15 bases between the germline ends. Germline CDR1 and CDR2: SGHRS and YFSETQ. The DNA for the CDR3 is TGCGCCAGCAGTACCACTGGACTTTTCTACGAGCAGTACTTC. Translation gives CASSTTGLFYEQYF.

This chain links TRBV7-9 with TRBJ2-2, with D possibly TRBD2 on 5 matching bases. The CDR3 spans 16 residues. From germline, CDR1 is SEHNR and CDR2 FQNEAQ (reference sequence). V gave up 1 base and J gave up 1 base, with 10 bases separating them. Here the CDR3 reads CASSLGRAWNTGELFF. DNA for the CDR3: TGTGCCAGCAGCTTAGGGCGGGCGTGGAACACCGGGGAGCTGTTTTTT.

The rearrangement uses TRBV6-5 and TRBJ1-1, with 7 positions matching TRBD1. Germline trimming cut 3 bases from V and 5 bases from J; bases unmatched to any gene: 6. Germline V lookup: CDR1 MNHEY, CDR2 SVGAGI. CDR3 length equals 14 residues. The CDR3 DNA reads as TGTGCCAGCAGTTATTCGACAGGGTGGACTGAAGCTTTCTTT. As protein: CASSYSTGWTEAFF.

The gene calls are TRBV2 and TRBJ1-5, with D hard to call. This CDR3 has 15 amino acids. CDR1 SNHLY and CDR2 FYNNEI come from the germline V gene. V was shortened by 6 bases and J by 0 bases, with 12 bases between the two germline ends. The CDR3 protein is CASSEPIYSNQPQHF. Here the CDR3 DNA reads TGTGCCAGCAGCGAGCCCATTTATAGCAATCAGCCCCAGCATTTT.

This chain links TRBV5-1 with TRBJ2-5; the match to TRBD2 covers 7 bases. The J call is doubtful: the DNA matches TRBJ2-7 better. Germline V gene lookup returns CDR1 SGHRS and CDR2 YFSETQ. The CDR3 extends over 15 amino acids. The CDR3 DNA reads as TGCGCCAGCAGCTTGGGCGGGAGAGAGTCCTACGAGCAGTACTTC. This codes for CASSLGGRESYEQYF.